A selection of T cell receptor beta chains follows, all from one sample in a study of regulatory T cells in long-lasting Graves disease. TCRdb re-called the multiplex PCR reads through MiXCR, storing one row per CDR3 protein. The sample lists some 370,000 distinct CDR3 sequences; less than 25% were seen once. Sequences were derived from peripheral blood mononuclear cells (PBMCs), sampled when the disease was refractory, from a patient treated with antithyroid drugs. The receptors come from a female donor with Graves disease. Each CDR3 is given with its conserved first and last residue. The D gene is left open where the match is weak. Clone size, where shown, is once, few, many, or a class for clones that have expanded.

CDR3 protein: CASSYSGSGRLNTEAFF
CDR3 DNA: TGTGCCAGCAGTTACTCGGGGTCAGGGAGGTTAAACACTGAAGCTTTCTTT
D gene: NA
V gene: TRBV6-2/TRBV6-3
clone size: NA
J gene: TRBJ1-1

CDR3 protein: CASRPSGSREQYF
CDR3 DNA: TGTGCCAGCAGACCTAGCGGGAGCAGGGAGCAGTACTTC
D gene: TRBD2
V gene: TRBV7-2
clone size: many
J gene: TRBJ2-7

CDR3 protein: CSAWDRERSPLHF
CDR3 DNA: TGCAGTGCTTGGGACAGGGAAAGGTCACCCCTCCACTTT
D gene: TRBD1
V gene: TRBV20-1
clone size: few
J gene: TRBJ1-6

CDR3 protein: CSVEDGQGVIVLEFF
CDR3 DNA: TGCAGCGTTGAAGACGGGCAAGGAGTCATCGTTTTGGAGTTCTTC
D gene: NA
V gene: TRBV29-1
clone size: NA
J gene: TRBJ2-1

CDR3 protein: CASSSRQRGNTIYF
CDR3 DNA: TGTGCCAGCAGCTCACGACAACGCGGAAACACCATATATTTT
D gene: NA
V gene: TRBV28
clone size: few
J gene: TRBJ1-3

CDR3 protein: CASSRLGYFEQYF
CDR3 DNA: TGTGCCAGCAGCCGACTAGGGTATTTTGAGCAGTACTTC
D gene: NA
V gene: TRBV7-2
clone size: NA
J gene: TRBJ2-7

CDR3 protein: CASRNSPIVHEQYF
CDR3 DNA: TGTGCCAGCAGAAACAGCCCCATAGTACACGAGCAGTACTTC
D gene: NA
V gene: TRBV6-1
clone size: many
J gene: TRBJ2-7

CDR3 protein: CASSGGGAEQYF
CDR3 DNA: TGTGCCAGCAGCGGGGGGGGAGCCGAGCAGTACTTC
D gene: TRBD2
V gene: TRBV7-9
clone size: few
J gene: TRBJ2-7

CDR3 protein: CASSNSALADPQETQYF
CDR3 DNA: TGTGCCAGCAGTAATTCTGCACTAGCAGACCCCCAAGAGACCCAGTACTTC
D gene: NA
V gene: TRBV12-3/TRBV12-4
clone size: many
J gene: TRBJ2-5

CDR3 protein: CSASSSGSSYEQYF
CDR3 DNA: TGCAGTGCTAGCTCTAGCGGGAGCTCCTACGAGCAGTACTTC
D gene: TRBD2
V gene: TRBV20-1
clone size: many
J gene: TRBJ2-7

CDR3 protein: CASSLSAPGAGYEQYF
CDR3 DNA: TGTGCCAGCAGTTTATCTGCCCCGGGGGCAGGCTACGAGCAGTACTTC
D gene: NA
V gene: TRBV27
clone size: few
J gene: TRBJ2-7

CDR3 protein: CASSLGGLAGFPQYF
CDR3 DNA: TGTGCTAGCAGCTTAGGGGGACTAGCGGGATTTCCCCAGTACTTC
D gene: TRBD2
V gene: TRBV7-7
clone size: NA
J gene: TRBJ2-5

CDR3 protein: CASSFLGEGNGYTF
CDR3 DNA: TGTGCCAGCAGTTTCCTTGGCGAGGGAAATGGCTACACCTTC
D gene: NA
V gene: TRBV27
clone size: many
J gene: TRBJ1-2

CDR3 protein: CASRADRGDYGYTF
CDR3 DNA: TGTGCCAGCAGGGCGGATCGGGGGGACTATGGCTACACCTTC
D gene: NA
V gene: TRBV2
clone size: many
J gene: TRBJ1-2

CDR3 protein: CASSSSDTQETQYF
CDR3 DNA: TGTGCCAGCAGTTCATCGGACACCCAAGAGACCCAGTACTTC
D gene: NA
V gene: TRBV7-9
clone size: many
J gene: TRBJ2-5

CDR3 protein: CASSPPLIGGYEQYF
CDR3 DNA: TGTGCCAGCTCACCACCCTTGATAGGCGGCTACGAGCAGTACTTC
D gene: NA
V gene: TRBV18
clone size: few
J gene: TRBJ2-7

CDR3 protein: CASLGSQETQYF
CDR3 DNA: TGTGCCAGCCTGGGCAGTCAAGAGACCCAGTACTTC
D gene: NA
V gene: TRBV6-1
clone size: NA
J gene: TRBJ2-5

CDR3 protein: CASSVDRNTEAFF
CDR3 DNA: TGTGCCAGTAGCGTCGACAGAAACACTGAAGCTTTCTTT
D gene: NA
V gene: TRBV18
clone size: few
J gene: TRBJ1-1

CDR3 protein: CASSVDLEKKNIQYF
CDR3 DNA: TGTGCCAGCAGTGTCGATTTGGAGAAGAAAAACATTCAGTACTTC
D gene: NA
V gene: TRBV6-1
clone size: few
J gene: TRBJ2-4

CDR3 protein: CASSQRTGTTGELFF
CDR3 DNA: TGCGCCAGCAGCCAACGGACGGGAACGACCGGGGAGCTGTTTTTT
D gene: NA
V gene: TRBV4-3
clone size: few
J gene: TRBJ2-2

CDR3 protein: CASSFLVKDSNQPQHF
CDR3 DNA: TGTGCCAGCAGCTTCTTGGTAAAAGACAGCAATCAGCCCCAGCATTTT
D gene: NA
V gene: TRBV5-8
clone size: NA
J gene: TRBJ1-5

CDR3 protein: CSARKVADTGELFF
CDR3 DNA: TGCAGTGCTAGGAAGGTCGCGGACACCGGGGAGCTGTTTTTT
D gene: NA
V gene: TRBV20-1
clone size: NA
J gene: TRBJ2-2

CDR3 protein: CSVRQGTYEQYF
CDR3 DNA: TGCAGCGTGCGACAGGGGACGTACGAGCAGTACTTC
D gene: TRBD1
V gene: TRBV29-1
clone size: many
J gene: TRBJ2-7